These 10 T cell receptor beta chains originate from one sample sequenced in a study of response to subunit inactivated influenza vaccine. TCRdb reanalysed the RT-PCR reads using MiXCR and keeps one entry per CDR3 protein. The profile shows 500,000 or so distinct CDR3 sequences, 15% to 20% of them singletons. Source: CD4+ T cells sorted from PBMCs, taken roughly 24 months after vaccination. The source is a man aged 50 to 69 who received an inactivated influenza vaccine.

This clonotype has more than one count but fewer than ten. The rearrangement uses TRBV27 and TRBJ2-7, with 8 bases lining up with TRBD2. This CDR3 comprises 15 residues. Losses at the gene ends were 1 base for V and 5 bases for J; bases not matched to a gene: 7. Germline lookup yields CDR1 MNHEY and CDR2 SMNVEV (reference sequence). Here the CDR3 DNA reads TGTGCCAGCAGTTTATTGGCAACGGGGGGGAACGAGCAGTACTTC. Translated, it gives CASSLLATGGNEQYF.

V usage is TRBV16 and J usage is TRBJ1-2; no reliable D call. V was pared by 0 bases and J by 8 bases, with 13 bases between. The CDR3 spans 14 residues. Germline CDR1 and CDR2: KGHSY and FQNENV. Here the CDR3 reads CASSQSQTVKGYTF. In nucleotides, the CDR3 is TGTGCCAGCAGCCAATCCCAAACGGTAAAGGGCTACACCTTC.

V gene TRBV6-1 combines with J gene TRBJ2-1; D is unresolved. Trimming left V 2 bases short and J 9 bases short, with 8 bases between. CDR1 MNHNS and CDR2 SASEGT come from the germline V gene. This CDR3 spans 12 amino acids. The CDR3 reads CASSEMFPEQFF. The CDR3 nucleotides are TGTGCCAGCAGTGAAATGTTTCCTGAGCAGTTCTTC.

This sequence joins TRBV4-3 and TRBJ2-1; a weak D match, TRBD2 (5 bases). The germline V gene has CDR1 LGHNA and CDR2 YSLEER. Trimming pared 5 bases from V and 0 bases from J, leaving 11 bases between. The CDR3 extends over 15 amino acids. CDR3 sequence: CASSSAGPSYNEQFF. The CDR3 bases are TGCGCCAGCAGCTCCGCGGGCCCCTCCTACAATGAGCAGTTCTTC.

The rearrangement links TRBV28 to TRBJ2-5; TRBD1 matches at 8 bases. Germline V gene data show CDR1 as MDHEN and CDR2 as SYDVKM. Trimming cost V 5 bases and J 5 bases; bases outside gene matches: 10. CDR3 length: 15 residues. CDR3 nucleotides: TGTGCCAGCAGTGACTCAGGGGGCGCGTTCGAGACCCAGTACTTC. Translated: CASSDSGGAFETQYF.

The chain is built from TRBV11-2 and TRBJ1-6; D ambiguous. CDR1 and CDR2 from the germline V gene are SGHAT and FQNNGV. V was trimmed by 0 bases and J by 4 bases, leaving 13 bases between them. This CDR3 region has 17 residues. CDR3 in amino acids: CASSLEGRSEYNSPLHF. The CDR3 nucleotides are TGTGCCAGCAGCTTAGAAGGACGGTCCGAATATAATTCACCCCTCCACTTT.

Only a few counts were recorded for this clonotype. The chain couples TRBV7-9 to TRBJ2-5, with a tentative D call TRBD1 (6 bases). Germline V gene data show CDR1 as SEHNR and CDR2 as FQNEAQ (reference sequence). Trimming stripped 7 bases from V and 2 bases from J, with 14 bases between. The CDR3 has 14 amino acids. The CDR3 sequence: CASMRDTIQETQYF. The CDR3 DNA follows: TGTGCCAGCATGAGGGACACGATTCAAGAGACCCAGTACTTC.

This clonotype was counted ten times or more. The rearrangement joins TRBV4-2 to TRBJ2-1; 9 nucleotides align to TRBD2. CDR3 length: 16 residues. CDR1 and CDR2 (germline): LGHNA, YNFKEQ. Trimming cost V 0 bases and J 6 bases; bases outside gene matches: 6. The CDR3 DNA sequence: TGTGCCAGCAGCCAAGATCTACCGACTAGCGGCAATGAGCAGTTCTTC. Amino acids: CASSQDLPTSGNEQFF.

This clonotype was seen more than once but under ten times. J is TRBJ2-2 and V is TRBV28, with 9 bases that match TRBD1. CDR3 length: 14 amino acids. Trimming removed 8 bases from V and 4 bases from J; junction bases left unmatched: 5. Germline assignment: CDR1 MDHEN and CDR2 SYDVKM. CDR3 sequence (DNA): TGTGCCAGCCGCAGGACAGGGGCCACCGGGGAGCTGTTTTTT. This encodes CASRRTGATGELFF.

The V gene is TRBV29-1, the J gene TRBJ2-1; 7 bases line up with TRBD1. The V gene's germline CDR1 is SQVTM and CDR2 ANQGSEA. The trim removed 6 bases at V and 0 bases at J, leaving 5 bases unmatched. The CDR3 covers 14 residues. This CDR3 reads CSVLTGRSYNEQFF. Here the CDR3 DNA reads TGCAGCGTCCTGACAGGGCGCTCCTACAATGAGCAGTTCTTC.